Given below is one TCR beta chain in context. Amplified regions were TCR beta CDR3 sequences from RNA transcripts. HTBI primers were used for first-round RT-PCR of the TCR CDR3. TCRdb reanalysed the multiplex PCR reads using MiXCR and keeps one entry per CDR3 protein. The repertoire consists of a few hundred thousand distinct CDR3 sequences, with just over 45% occurring once and the leading ten covering around 7.7%. CDR1 and CDR2 from the germline V gene are SEHNR and FQNEAQ (reference sequence). The CDR3 length is 15 residues. The data were obtained in a study of T cells in Graves' hyperthyroidism and ophthalmopathy.

Sequencing was carried out using peripheral blood or thyroid tissue (not recorded which). This clonotype was obtained from a woman aged 18 to 35 with Graves' hyperthyroidism. The V gene is TRBV7-9, the J gene TRBJ1-2; D ambiguous. CDR3 region: CALALAKLYQKGYTF. The CDR3 DNA reads as TGTGCATTAGCTCTAGCGAAGTTATACCAAAAGGGCTACACCTTC.